The 25 T cell receptor beta chains given below trace back to one sample, sequenced in a study of Ad26.COV2.S vaccination and SARS-CoV-2 variants. This table comes from immunoSEQ multiplex PCR, and its TCRdb copy is limited to in-frame clones, with some not included. This sample yields just over 350,000 clones, of which approximately 81% are seen a single time; 3% to 4% belongs to the top ten. Specified treatment: some 20 received Ad26.COV2.S at low or high dose, single or two shots; five or six received placebo; per-sample allocation not given. Sampling was done on day 63 after the first vaccine or placebo injection. The specimen comprised peripheral blood, sampled in a trial of Ad26.COV2.S vaccine versus placebo. The receptors stem from a person between 18 and 65 years old who received the Ad26.COV2.S COVID-19 vaccine or a placebo.

The chain has TRBV7-6 and TRBJ2-1; D remains unclear. Looked up from germline, CDR1 is SGHVS and CDR2 is FNYEAQ. The CDR3 runs to 15 residues. The V gene lost 1 base and the J gene lost 0 bases, with 7 bases spanning the gap. The CDR3 loop reads CASSLEPPSYNEQFF. Written as DNA, the CDR3 is TGTGCCAGCAGCTTAGAACCCCCCTCCTACAATGAGCAGTTCTTC.

The chain couples TRBV13 to TRBJ2-7; D call uncertain. V gave up 3 bases and J gave up 5 bases, with 14 bases separating them. CDR1 and CDR2 from the germline V gene are PRHDT and FYEKMQ (reference sequence). The CDR3 runs to 14 residues. CDR3 in amino acids: CASSFSPALDEQYF. The DNA for the CDR3 is TGTGCCAGCAGCTTCTCCCCCGCGCTAGACGAGCAGTACTTC.

V is TRBV5-1 and J is TRBJ1-6; D perhaps matches TRBD1 (6 bases). Trimming took off 1 base at V and 12 bases at J, with 11 bases between the two ends. The germline CDR1 and CDR2 sequences are SGHRS and YFSETQ. CDR3 length equals 13 residues. CDR3 bases: TGCGCCAGCAGCTTGAAGGGGGATGGACCCCTCCACTTT. It encodes CASSLKGDGPLHF.

The V call is TRBV6-5, the J call TRBJ1-1; weak D call: TRBD1 (6 bases). CDR1 is MNHEY, CDR2 SVGAGI, per germline. Trimming removed 0 bases at V and 8 bases at J, with 13 bases between. The CDR3 totals 14 residues. The CDR3 sequence: CASSYSLGGKEAFF. The CDR3 bases are TGTGCCAGCAGTTACTCACTAGGGGGGAAGGAAGCTTTCTTT.

This chain uses TRBV9 with TRBJ2-2; no clear D gene. V was pared by 4 bases and J by 6 bases, with 7 bases between. The CDR3 has 12 amino acids. Germline loops: CDR1 SGDLS, CDR2 YYNGEE. Here the CDR3 reads CASSSMPGELFF. In DNA, the CDR3 is TGTGCCAGCAGCTCCATGCCCGGGGAGCTGTTTTTT. The whole variable domain, filled in from reference TRBV9 and TRBJ2-2, reads DSGVTQTPKHLITATGQRVTLRCSPRSGDLSVYWYQQSLDQGLQFLIQYYNGEERAKGNILERFSAQQFPDLHSELNLSSLELGDSALYFCASSSMPGELFFGEGSRLTVL.

This clone was recorded a few times. The chain links TRBV27 to TRBJ2-6; TRBD1 aligns across 7 bases. The V and J ends lost 3 bases and 2 bases, in that order; junction bases with no gene match: 4. The germline gives CDR1 MNHEY, CDR2 SMNVEV (reference sequence). There are 16 residues in the CDR3. In DNA form, the CDR3 reads TGTGCCAGCAGTTTGTACAGGGGAACTGGGGCCAACGTCCTGACTTTC. Translation: CASSLYRGTGANVLTF.

This chain uses TRBV7-2 with TRBJ1-1; the D gene is possibly TRBD1 (6 bases). Trimming left V 2 bases short and J 0 bases short, with 16 bases between. Germline-derived CDR1 and CDR2 are SGHTA and FQGNSA. The CDR3 covers 17 residues. The CDR3 DNA sequence: TGTGCCAGCAGCTTACCCGGGGGCGGGAGGATGAACACTGAAGCTTTCTTT. Encoded protein: CASSLPGGGRMNTEAFF. Supplemented by reference TRBV7-2 and TRBJ1-1, the full variable domain reads GAGVSQSPSNKVTEKGKDVELRCDPISGHTALYWYRQSLGQGLEFLIYFQGNSAPDKSGLPSDRFSAERTGGSVSTLTIQRTQQEDSAVYLCASSLPGGGRMNTEAFFGQGTRLTVV.

The V call is TRBV18, the J call TRBJ2-1; a weak D match, TRBD2 (7 bases). This CDR3 contains 15 residues. Germline-derived CDR1 and CDR2 are KGHSH and LQKENI. Trimming cost V 3 bases and J 8 bases, with 17 bases left between them. The CDR3 coding sequence is TGTGCCAGCTCACCCCGACTAGGGGGGGACGATGAGCAGTTCTTC. It specifies CASSPRLGGDDEQFF. Using reference TRBV18 and TRBJ2-1 for the parts outside the CDR3, the full variable domain is NAGVMQNPRHLVRRRGQEARLRCSPMKGHSHVYWYRQLPEEGLKFMVYLQKENIIDESGMPKERFSAEFPKEGPSILRIQQVVRGDSAAYFCASSPRLGGDDEQFFGPGTRLTVL.

The chain joins TRBV19 to TRBJ1-6, with TRBD1 identical over 9 bases. From germline, CDR1 is LNHDA and CDR2 SQIVND (reference sequence). After removal of 6 bases from V and 8 bases from J, the junction contained 5 bases not matched to a gene. This CDR3 has 14 amino acids. DNA of the CDR3: TGTGCCAGTAGCGAACAGGGGGCTTATTCACCCCTCCACTTT. Translated, it gives CASSEQGAYSPLHF.

This chain uses TRBV6-5 with TRBJ1-5; D is perhaps TRBD1 (5 bases). Per germline, CDR1 MNHEY and CDR2 SVGAGI. Trimming cost V 5 bases and J 10 bases, with 18 bases left between them. CDR3 length: 14 residues. CDR3 in DNA: TGTGCCAGCAGTCCACGTTGGGGGGACGGACCCCAGCATTTT. This codes for CASSPRWGDGPQHF.

The chain recombines TRBV5-1 with TRBJ1-2, with D unresolved. Germline lookup yields CDR1 SGHRS and CDR2 YFSETQ. Trimming took 0 bases from V and 5 from J, leaving 5 bases between them. This CDR3 has 12 residues. CDR3 coding DNA: TGCGCCAGCAGCTTGGTCGGATATGGCTACACCTTC. Protein: CASSLVGYGYTF.

This clone came up once. The rearrangement links TRBV5-6 to TRBJ2-5; D is ambiguous. V was cut by 6 bases and J by 1 base, with 10 bases left in between. The CDR3 has 13 residues. Germline values: CDR1 SGHDT, CDR2 YYEEEE. The CDR3 spells CASTRRAQETQYF. The CDR3 DNA reads TGTGCCAGCACACGACGGGCCCAAGAGACCCAGTACTTC.

The rearrangement links TRBV18 to TRBJ2-7; TRBD1 aligns across 8 bases. After removal of 0 bases from V and 6 bases from J, the junction contained 7 bases not matched to a gene. The CDR3 sequence is 15 residues long. CDR1 and CDR2 from the germline V gene are KGHSH and LQKENI. The CDR3 protein is CASSPPYRTGSEQYF. CDR3 sequence (DNA): TGTGCCAGCTCACCACCCTACCGGACAGGGTCCGAGCAGTACTTC.

This clone was seen just once. The chain recombines TRBV7-9 with TRBJ1-2; weak D call: TRBD1 (5 bases). Germline CDR1 reads SEHNR; CDR2 reads FQNEAQ (reference sequence). The CDR3 has 14 amino acids. Trimming pared 1 base from V and 4 bases from J, leaving 10 bases between. The DNA of the CDR3 is TGTGCCAGCAGCTTAGTACAGGCCGGCTATGGCTACACCTTC. Translated: CASSLVQAGYGYTF.

The chain carries TRBV21-1 and TRBJ2-3; the DNA was not used to check the table's D call, TRBD2. TRBV21-1 is designated a pseudogene. The CDR3 has 15 residues. The CDR3 protein is CASGPGGGEVDTQYF. The CDR3, as DNA: TGTGCCAGCGGGCCCGGTGGGGGGGAAGTAGATACGCAGTATTTT.

This chain joins TRBV6-5 and TRBJ2-5; TRBD2 matches 12 bases. V shed 1 base, J shed 5 bases, and the junction held 5 bases outside the gene matches. Germline V CDR1 and CDR2: MNHEY, SVGAGI. The CDR3 length is 16 residues. This CDR3 reads CASSYLSSGRGETQYF. The CDR3 DNA reads as TGTGCCAGCAGTTACTTATCTAGCGGGAGGGGTGAGACCCAGTACTTC.

The chain couples TRBV5-1 to TRBJ1-2, with TRBD1 as a possible D gene (5 bases). Deletions cut 0 bases from V and 4 bases from J, with 13 bases between. Germline V lookup: CDR1 SGHRS, CDR2 YFSETQ. CDR3 length equals 15 residues. CDR3 amino acids: CASSLARQGPYGYTF. The CDR3, as DNA: TGCGCCAGCAGCTTGGCCCGGCAGGGACCCTATGGCTACACCTTC.

CDR3 sequence: CASSDTGVSSYNSPLHF. As DNA, the CDR3 is TGTGCCAGCAGTGATACAGGGGTTAGCTCCTATAATTCACCCCTCCACTTT. This chain connects TRBV6-1 to TRBJ1-6; 7 positions match TRBD1. The V and J ends lost 3 bases and 0 bases, in that order; junction bases with no gene match: 5. The CDR3 has 17 residues. Germline V gives CDR1 MNHNS, CDR2 SASEGT.

J is TRBJ2-5 and V is TRBV11-3; D possibly matches TRBD1 or TRBD2 (5 bases each). Germline V lookup: CDR1 SGHNT, CDR2 YENEEA. The CDR3 runs 13 residues. With 3 bases removed from V and 5 bases from J, the gap between germline ends came to 10 bases. CDR3 DNA sequence: TGTGCCAGCAGCTTGGGTGAGGGGGAGACCCAGTACTTC. This encodes CASSLGEGETQYF.

This chain connects TRBV7-4 to TRBJ1-5; a possible D gene is TRBD1 (5 bases). V gave up 2 bases and J gave up 2 bases, with 25 bases separating them. Germline CDR1 and CDR2: SGHVT and SQSDAQ. The CDR3 length is 20 residues. The CDR3 nucleotides read TGTGCCAGCAGCTTATGGTCTCGGCAGGGTGAGGAAGATGGCAATCAGCCCCAGCATTTT. Protein product: CASSLWSRQGEEDGNQPQHF.

The chain employs TRBV18 and TRBJ1-1, with D possibly TRBD1 on 5 matching bases. CDR1 and CDR2 (germline): KGHSH, LQKENI. The ends were cut back, 4 bases at V and 3 bases at J, with 12 bases in the middle. CDR3 size: 14 residues. The CDR3 reads CASSLEGRDTEAFF. CDR3 nucleotide sequence: TGTGCCAGCTCACTGGAGGGGAGGGACACTGAAGCTTTCTTT.

The chain uses TRBV5-4 and TRBJ2-4; 7 bases are a match to TRBD2. V lost 3 bases, J lost 1 base, and 4 bases stayed unmatched. Germline V gene lookup returns CDR1 SGHNT and CDR2 YYREEE (reference sequence). The CDR3 totals 15 residues. In DNA form, the CDR3 reads TGTGCCAGCAGCTCCGCGGGGGTGGCCAAAAACATTCAGTACTTC. It translates to CASSSAGVAKNIQYF.

The chain employs TRBV3-1 (or the pseudogene TRBV3-2) and TRBJ1-6, with 9 nucleotides matching TRBD1. J gave up 7 bases and V 2 bases, and 6 bases lay outside the gene matches. CDR1 and CDR2 (germline): LGHDT, YNNKEL (reference sequence). This CDR3 has 16 residues. DNA of the CDR3: TGTGCCAGCAGCCAACTATCGACAGGGGGAAATTCACCCCTCCACTTT. Its translation: CASSQLSTGGNSPLHF.

The J gene is TRBJ2-5, the V gene TRBV7-2; 8 bases agree with TRBD2. Per the germline V gene, CDR1 is SGHTA and CDR2 is FQGNSA. CDR3 size: 14 residues. V trimming: 4 bases; J trimming: 4 bases; junction bases outside the gene matches: 5. The CDR3: CASSSGLAGETQYF. In nucleotides, the CDR3 is TGTGCCAGCAGCTCTGGACTAGCAGGAGAGACCCAGTACTTC.

This chain joins TRBV18 and TRBJ2-1; D might be TRBD1 or TRBD2, each matching 6 bases. Trimming took off 5 bases at V and 6 bases at J, with 20 bases between the two ends. The length of the CDR3 is 16 residues. Looked up from germline, CDR1 is KGHSH and CDR2 is LQKENI. The DNA for the CDR3 is TGTGCCAGCTCAACCTTAAGGGGGGCGTTGAGCAATGAGCAGTTCTTC. Translated: CASSTLRGALSNEQFF.